This entry lists 10 T cell receptor beta chains sequenced from one sample in a study of cytomegalovirus exposure and HLA in healthy donors. 60 Vbeta and 13 Jbeta primers were used in PCR. Measured with immunoSEQ multiplex PCR; TCRdb has only the in-frame clones, and not every one. The profile covers 100,000 or so clones, with more than 60% appearing a single time and around 6% taken by the ten largest. Sample: PBMCs. The receptors come from a male donor in good health and CMV-seronegative.

The J gene is TRBJ2-3, the V gene TRBV7-9; 9 positions match TRBD2. The CDR3 length is 14 residues. Germline V gene lookup returns CDR1 SEHNR and CDR2 FQNEAQ (reference sequence). With V trimmed by 5 bases and J by 3 bases, 3 bases remained unmatched. The CDR3 region is CASSRGLATDTQYF. DNA for the CDR3: TGTGCCAGCAGCCGTGGACTAGCGACAGATACGCAGTATTTT.

This clone was counted only a few times. V gene TRBV5-6 combines with J gene TRBJ2-3, with TRBD2 identical over 11 bases. The length of the CDR3 is 16 residues. Germline CDR1 and CDR2: SGHDT and YYEEEE. The ends lost 4 bases at V and 3 bases at J; junction bases unmatched: 7. The CDR3, as DNA: TGTGCCAGCAGCCTAACTAGCGGGAGTACAACAGATACGCAGTATTTT. This codes for CASSLTSGSTTDTQYF.

The rearrangement links TRBV27 to TRBJ2-3; 9 nucleotides align to TRBD2. CDR3 length equals 14 residues. Germline V gene data show CDR1 as MNHEY and CDR2 as SMNVEV (reference sequence). V dropped 6 bases and J dropped 1; count of bases not matched to a gene: 2. CDR3 nucleotides: TGTGCCAGCAGGCGACTAGCGGGCACAGATACGCAGTATTTT. Protein product: CASRRLAGTDTQYF.

DNA for the CDR3: TGTGCCAGCAGTGAGGCCAACTATGGCTACACCTTC. Translated: CASSEANYGYTF. This chain connects TRBV7-9 to TRBJ1-2; no clear D gene. Germline V CDR1 and CDR2: SEHNR, FQNEAQ (reference sequence). The CDR3 runs 12 residues. V lost 6 bases to trimming and J lost 2 bases, with 7 bases between them. Filled out from reference TRBV7-9 and TRBJ1-2, the complete variable domain reads DTGVSQNPRHKITKRGQNVTFRCDPISEHNRLYWYRQTLGQGPEFLTYFQNEAQLEKSRLLSDRFSAERPKGSFSTLEIQRTEQGDSAMYLCASSEANYGYTFGSGTRLTVV.

In this sample, this clone turned up a few times. The same CDR3 arises from other DNA sequences in this sample as well. This chain links TRBV4-1 with TRBJ2-7; the match to TRBD1 covers 10 bases. V trimming: 2 bases; J trimming: 2 bases; junction bases outside the gene matches: 3. The CDR3 is 15 residues long. Germline-derived CDR1 and CDR2 are MGHRA and YSYEKL. The DNA of the CDR3 is TGCGCCAGCAGCCAATCCGGGACAGGGGCCTACGAGCAGTACTTC. It yields the protein CASSQSGTGAYEQYF.

This chain links TRBV11-3 with TRBJ2-3, with 10 bases fitting TRBD2. Trimming took 1 base from V and 3 from J; bases not matched to a gene: 7. Germline CDR1 SGHNT, CDR2 YENEEA. The CDR3 has 17 residues. This CDR3 is CASSLGPRLAGTDTQYF. For the CDR3, the DNA is TGTGCCAGCAGCTTAGGGCCTCGACTAGCGGGTACAGATACGCAGTATTTT. The whole variable domain, remainder taken from reference TRBV11-3 and TRBJ2-3, is EAGVVQSPRYKIIEKKQPVAFWCNPISGHNTLYWYLQNLGQGPELLIRYENEEAVDDSQLPKDRFSAERLKGVDSTLKIQPAELGDSAVYLCASSLGPRLAGTDTQYFGPGTRLTVL.

This chain connects TRBV7-9 to TRBJ2-7, with D possibly matching TRBD1 (5 bases). The CDR3 length is 13 residues. Germline V CDR1 and CDR2: SEHNR, FQNEAQ (reference sequence). The ends were cut back, 3 bases at V and 7 bases at J, with 13 bases in the middle. CDR3 bases: TGTGCCAGCAGCTTTGATCCAGGGCGGGAGCAGTACTTC. Encoded protein: CASSFDPGREQYF.

The V and J genes are TRBV2 and TRBJ2-3, with 8 bases lining up with TRBD1. The V segment lost 6 bases and the J segment 3 bases; nucleotides outside the gene matches: 8. The CDR3 is made up of 15 amino acids. Per germline, CDR1 SNHLY and CDR2 FYNNEI. This CDR3 reads CASRARQGQTDTQYF. In DNA form, the CDR3 reads TGTGCCAGCAGGGCTCGACAGGGGCAGACAGATACGCAGTATTTT.

This clone was observed a few times. The chain joins TRBV27 to TRBJ2-7; 12 bases line up with TRBD2. Germline values: CDR1 MNHEY, CDR2 SMNVEV (reference sequence). The junction had 9 bases not matched to a gene; V was cut back by 3 bases and J by 6 bases. The CDR3 loop spans 16 amino acids. The CDR3 is CASSFGLAGGPGEQYF. CDR3 nucleotides: TGTGCCAGCAGTTTTGGGCTAGCGGGAGGGCCGGGCGAGCAGTACTTC.

The chain employs TRBV7-9 and TRBJ2-1; D is unclear. The germline V gene has CDR1 SEHNR and CDR2 FQNEAQ (reference sequence). The CDR3 consists of 14 residues. V was pared by 5 bases and J by 0 bases, with 8 bases between. This CDR3 reads CASSISNSYNEQFF. The CDR3 DNA is TGTGCCAGCAGCATCTCTAACTCCTACAATGAGCAGTTCTTC.